These 21 T cell receptor beta chains came from one sample sequenced in a study of T cell repertoires in cytomegalovirus infection. TCRdb used MiXCR to reprocess the reads, holding one entry per CDR3 protein. This sample has around 740,000 distinct CDR3 sequences, with under 40% found just once. Sample: PBMCs. The source is a human donor in good health (CMV status not recorded). Some clones in this sample may be carry-over from other donors' samples.

The V call is TRBV5-4, the J call TRBJ2-7, with a weak D call TRBD1 (5 bases). V gave up 0 bases and J gave up 1 base, with 11 bases separating them. Germline values: CDR1 SGHNT, CDR2 YYREEE (reference sequence). CDR3 length equals 15 residues. CDR3 sequence reads: CASSLEQEPSYEQYF. The CDR3 DNA reads TGTGCCAGCAGCTTGGAACAGGAACCTTCCTACGAGCAGTACTTC.

The sample holds a few counts of this clonotype. CDR3 protein: CATTDRGDNQPQHF. DNA of the CDR3: TGTGCCACTACGGACAGGGGAGACAATCAGCCCCAGCATTTT. The rearrangement uses TRBV10-3 and TRBJ1-5, with 9 bases matching TRBD1. The germline V gene has CDR1 ENHRY and CDR2 SYGVKD. The CDR3 extends over 14 amino acids. Trimming took 10 bases from V and 3 from J; bases not matched to a gene: 7.

This clonotype was recorded a few times. The chain combines TRBV11-2 with TRBJ2-3, with 8 bases lining up with TRBD2. Germline-derived CDR1 and CDR2 are SGHAT and FQNNGV. The junction had 7 bases not matched to a gene; V was cut back by 8 bases and J by 6 bases. CDR3 size: 13 residues. DNA for the CDR3: TGTGCCAGCTTCGGACTAGCATCTGATACGCAGTATTTT. It codes for CASFGLASDTQYF.

As to this clonotype: This CDR3 fails to terminate in the conserved phenylalanine or tryptophan, so it likely reflects a read error. This chain uses TRBV7-4 with TRBJ2-7; 7 positions agree with TRBD1. The CDR3 covers 15 residues. The trim removed 6 bases at V and 1 base at J, leaving 9 bases unmatched. Germline assignment: CDR1 SGHVT and CDR2 SQSDAQ. Here the CDR3 reads CASSLSTGRSYEQYC. The CDR3 bases are TGTGCCAGCAGTCTCTCGACAGGGAGATCCTACGAGCAGTACTGC.

To note about this clonotype: Being one base from a much bigger clone, this may be a read error. V gene TRBV28 combines with J gene TRBJ2-1; 9 bases match TRBD2. V trimming: 4 bases; J trimming: 2 bases; junction bases outside the gene matches: 3. The CDR3 runs to 15 residues. Germline CDR1 MDHEN, CDR2 SYDVKM. CDR3 bases: TGTGCCAGCAGTTATAGCGGGAGAACCTACAATGAGCAGTTCTTC. This gives the protein CASSYSGRTYNEQFF.

The chain joins TRBV10-3 to TRBJ2-2, with TRBD2 identical over 14 bases. This CDR3 comprises 17 residues. With V trimmed by 6 bases and J by 1 base, 4 bases remained unmatched. The germline CDR1 and CDR2 sequences are ENHRY and SYGVKD. Here the CDR3 DNA reads TGTGCCATCAGAGGACTAGCGGGGGGCTGGAACACCGGGGAGCTGTTTTTT. It yields the protein CAIRGLAGGWNTGELFF.

The J gene is TRBJ1-1, the V gene TRBV12-3 or TRBV12-4; 11 nucleotides match TRBD1. The CDR3 contains 14 residues. V gave up 5 bases and J gave up 6 bases; unmatched junction bases: 5. DNA of the CDR3: TGTGCCAGCAGTCCCGGGACAGGGGGGCCTGAAGCTTTCTTT. Translating it yields CASSPGTGGPEAFF.

This clonotype was seen a handful of times. V and J are TRBV28 and TRBJ2-4, with TRBD1 matching over 9 bases. The V segment lost 5 bases and the J segment 1 base; nucleotides outside the gene matches: 3. CDR3 size: 15 residues. Looked up from germline, CDR1 is MDHEN and CDR2 is SYDVKM. For the CDR3, the DNA is TGTGCCAGCAGTCCCGGACAGGGGGCCAAAAACATTCAGTACTTC. Translated, it gives CASSPGQGAKNIQYF.

This clonotype was seen at least ten times. The J gene is TRBJ2-2, the V gene TRBV15; 7 bases are shared with TRBD1. The CDR3 runs 21 residues. Germline trimming cut 2 bases from V and 3 bases from J; bases unmatched to any gene: 21. In germline, CDR1 is LNHNV, CDR2 YYDKDF (reference sequence). CDR3 DNA: TGTGCCACCAGCAGAAGAAAATTGCGACAGGGCGGTATGTTGTACACCGGGGAGCTGTTTTTT. As protein: CATSRRKLRQGGMLYTGELFF.

This clonotype was seen a handful of times. The V and J genes are TRBV7-9 and TRBJ1-1, with 8 bases aligning to TRBD1. V dropped 3 bases and J dropped 4; count of bases not matched to a gene: 7. There are 15 residues in the CDR3. CDR1 is SEHNR, CDR2 FQNEAQ, per germline (reference sequence). The CDR3 here is CASSLTGVGGTEAFF. CDR3 in DNA: TGTGCCAGCAGCTTGACAGGGGTCGGGGGCACTGAAGCTTTCTTT.

About this clonotype: With a far larger clone one base away, a read error is the likely cause. The CDR3 carries no conserved terminal phenylalanine or tryptophan, so it likely arises from a read error. V and J are TRBV7-2 and TRBJ2-5; D not certain. This CDR3 comprises 11 residues. Between the trimmed V and J ends, which lost 4 bases and 4 bases, there was a span of 4 bases. Per germline, CDR1 SGHTA and CDR2 FQGNSA. CDR3 in DNA: TGTGCCAGCAGCTCACGAGAGACCCAGTACTTA. It specifies CASSSRETQYL.

This clonotype was counted between two and nine times. The gene calls are TRBV28 and TRBJ1-1; no definite D call. Trimming removed 6 bases from V and 2 bases from J, with 13 bases in between. Germline CDR1 is MDHEN and CDR2 is SYDVKM. CDR3 length: 14 residues. This CDR3 reads CASSLTRSNTEAFF. The CDR3 region has the DNA TGTGCCAGCAGCCTCACCAGATCTAACACTGAAGCTTTCTTT.

The chain carries TRBV7-9 and TRBJ2-3, with 9 bases aligning to TRBD1. J lost 6 bases, V lost 5 bases, and 9 bases had no gene match. The length of the CDR3 is 15 residues. Germline V gene sequence: CDR1 SEHNR, CDR2 FQNEAQ (reference sequence). The CDR3 protein is CASSPGQGAPDTQYF. DNA of the CDR3: TGTGCCAGCAGCCCGGGACAGGGAGCGCCGGATACGCAGTATTTT.

The J gene is TRBJ1-6, the V gene TRBV28; the D gene is possibly TRBD1 (6 bases). Germline values: CDR1 MDHEN, CDR2 SYDVKM. The CDR3 runs 15 residues. V lost 5 bases and J 6 bases, leaving 14 bases between the germline ends. The CDR3 nucleotides are TGTGCCAGCAGTCCCCCGACAGGATTTAATTCACCCCTCCACTTT. Translation gives CASSPPTGFNSPLHF.

J is TRBJ1-1 and V is TRBV14; D not certain. The CDR3 consists of 17 residues. Germline lookup yields CDR1 SGHDN and CDR2 FVKESK. V was shortened by 2 bases and J by 3 bases, with 19 bases between the two germline ends. The CDR3 region is CASSQPHLGREYTEAFF. Here the CDR3 DNA reads TGTGCCAGCAGCCAACCACACTTGGGCCGGGAGTACACTGAAGCTTTCTTT.

As to this clonotype: A much larger clone is a single base away; this may be a read error. The V and J genes are TRBV28 and TRBJ2-4, with a tentative D call TRBD1 (6 bases). Per the germline V gene, CDR1 is MDHEN and CDR2 is SYDVKM. V was shortened by 6 bases and J by 0 bases, with 12 bases between the two germline ends. CDR3 size: 15 residues. CDR3 sequence: CASSVTGLAKNIQYF. The CDR3, as DNA: TGTGCCAGCAGCGTAACAGGGTTAGCCAAAAACATTCAGTACTTC.

Turning to this clonotype: This CDR3 fails to terminate in the conserved phenylalanine or tryptophan, so it likely reflects a read error. This chain connects TRBV6-5 to TRBJ2-6; D is unclear. CDR1 and CDR2 (germline): MNHEY, SVGAGI. This CDR3 comprises 15 residues. Trimming removed 2 bases at V and 0 bases at J, with 5 bases between. CDR3 in amino acids: CASSYDGSGANVLTL. The CDR3 region has the DNA TGTGCCAGCAGTTACGACGGCTCTGGGGCCAACGTCCTGACTTTA.

V and J are TRBV20-1 and TRBJ1-1, with D unresolved. Between the trimmed V and J ends, which lost 0 bases and 11 bases, there was a span of 10 bases. Germline values: CDR1 DFQATT, CDR2 SNEGSKA (reference sequence). This CDR3 has 11 residues. CDR3 sequence reads: CSARDQSRAFF. The CDR3 DNA reads TGCAGTGCTAGAGATCAGTCACGGGCTTTCTTT.

J is TRBJ1-2 and V is TRBV7-9, with no clear D. The CDR3 has 20 residues. V was trimmed by 8 bases and J by 2 bases, leaving 33 bases between them. Per the germline V gene, CDR1 is SEHNR and CDR2 is FQNEAQ (reference sequence). CDR3 coding DNA: TGTGCCAGCCTCTTAGACTCGGCCGGGCACCCGGTTGGACCGAACTATGGCTACACCTTC. Amino acids: CASLLDSAGHPVGPNYGYTF.

The rearrangement joins TRBV2 to TRBJ1-1, with 10 bases fitting TRBD1. V was pared by 6 bases and J by 5 bases, with 12 bases of the junction left unmatched. This CDR3 is built from 16 residues. Per germline, CDR1 SNHLY and CDR2 FYNNEI. The CDR3 DNA sequence: TGTGCCAGCAGCGGCATTGACAGGGGGCAGGGGACTGAAGCTTTCTTT. It specifies CASSGIDRGQGTEAFF.

The chain recombines TRBV7-8 with TRBJ2-3; TRBD2 is a possible D gene (6 bases). V was trimmed by 5 bases and J by 2 bases, leaving 11 bases between them. The CDR3 extends over 14 amino acids. The germline gives CDR1 SGHVS, CDR2 FQNEAQ. The CDR3 DNA is TGTGCCAGCAGCCACGGGACTTTCACAGATACGCAGTATTTT. Residues: CASSHGTFTDTQYF.